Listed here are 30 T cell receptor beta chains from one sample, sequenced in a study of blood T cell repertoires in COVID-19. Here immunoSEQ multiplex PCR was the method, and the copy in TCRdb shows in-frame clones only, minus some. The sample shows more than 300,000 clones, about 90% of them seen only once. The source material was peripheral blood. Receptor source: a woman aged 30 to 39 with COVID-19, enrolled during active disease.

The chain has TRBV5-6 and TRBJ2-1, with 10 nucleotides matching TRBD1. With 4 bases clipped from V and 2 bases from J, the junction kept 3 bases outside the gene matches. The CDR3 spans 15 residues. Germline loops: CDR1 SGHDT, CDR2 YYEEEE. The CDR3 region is CASSTGQGTYNEQFF. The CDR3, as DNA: TGTGCCAGCAGCACGGGACAGGGGACCTACAATGAGCAGTTCTTC.

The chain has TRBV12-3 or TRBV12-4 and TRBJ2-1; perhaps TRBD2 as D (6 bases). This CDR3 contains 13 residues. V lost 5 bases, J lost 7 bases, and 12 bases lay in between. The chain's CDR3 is CASSAGLGNEQFF. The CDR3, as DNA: TGTGCCAGCAGTGCGGGACTCGGGAATGAGCAGTTCTTC.

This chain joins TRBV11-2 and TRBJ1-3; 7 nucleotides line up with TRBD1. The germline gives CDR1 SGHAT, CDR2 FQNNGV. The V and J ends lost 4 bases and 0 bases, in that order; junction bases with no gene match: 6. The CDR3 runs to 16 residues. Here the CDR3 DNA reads TGTGCCAGCAGCTCCGGGACAGCCTTCTCTGGAAACACCATATATTTT. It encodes CASSSGTAFSGNTIYF.

CDR3 in amino acids: CASRSGFEGEAFF. CDR3 DNA: TGTGCCAGCAGGTCAGGGTTTGAAGGGGAAGCTTTCTTT. J is TRBJ1-1 and V is TRBV27, with D possibly matching TRBD1 (5 bases). The CDR3 has 13 amino acids. Looked up from germline, CDR1 is MNHEY and CDR2 is SMNVEV (reference sequence). V was shortened by 6 bases and J by 8 bases, with 16 bases between the two germline ends.

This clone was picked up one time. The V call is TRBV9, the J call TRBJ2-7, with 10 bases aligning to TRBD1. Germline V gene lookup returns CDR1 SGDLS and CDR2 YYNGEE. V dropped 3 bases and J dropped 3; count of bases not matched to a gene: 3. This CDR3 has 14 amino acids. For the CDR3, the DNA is TGTGCCAGCAGCGCGGGACAGGGGTTCTACGAGCAGTACTTC. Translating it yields CASSAGQGFYEQYF.

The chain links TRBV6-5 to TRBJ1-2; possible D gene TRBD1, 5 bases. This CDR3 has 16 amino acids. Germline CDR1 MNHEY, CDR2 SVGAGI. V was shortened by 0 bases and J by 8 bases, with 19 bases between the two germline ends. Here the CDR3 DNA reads TGTGCCAGCAGTTACTCGGGGGGGGACGGCCCTGGCGGCTACACCTTC. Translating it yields CASSYSGGDGPGGYTF.

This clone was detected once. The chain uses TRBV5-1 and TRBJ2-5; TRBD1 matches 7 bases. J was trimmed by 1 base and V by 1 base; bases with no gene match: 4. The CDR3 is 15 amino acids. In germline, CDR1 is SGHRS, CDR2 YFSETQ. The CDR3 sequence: CASSLLGQTQETQYF. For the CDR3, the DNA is TGCGCCAGCAGCTTGCTGGGACAGACCCAAGAGACCCAGTACTTC.

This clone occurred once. CDR3 region: CASKVSSGNTIYF. The DNA for the CDR3 is TGTGCCAGCAAAGTGAGCTCTGGAAACACCATATATTTT. The gene calls are TRBV2 and TRBJ1-3; no clear D gene. CDR3 length: 13 amino acids. Trimming cost V 7 bases and J 0 bases, with 7 bases left between them. Germline CDR1 and CDR2: SNHLY and FYNNEI.

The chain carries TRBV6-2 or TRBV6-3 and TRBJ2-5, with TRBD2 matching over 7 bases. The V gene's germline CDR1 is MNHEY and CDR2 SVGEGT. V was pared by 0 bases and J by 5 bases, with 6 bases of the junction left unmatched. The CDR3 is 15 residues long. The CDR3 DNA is TGTGCCAGCAGTTACTCGGGGGGGGAGTTGGAGACCCAGTACTTC. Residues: CASSYSGGELETQYF.

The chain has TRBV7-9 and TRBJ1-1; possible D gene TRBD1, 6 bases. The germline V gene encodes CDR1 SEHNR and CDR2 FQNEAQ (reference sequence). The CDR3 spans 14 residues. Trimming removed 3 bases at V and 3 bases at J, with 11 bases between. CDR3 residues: CASSFDRSYTEAFF. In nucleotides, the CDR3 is TGTGCCAGCAGCTTTGACAGGTCCTACACTGAAGCTTTCTTT.

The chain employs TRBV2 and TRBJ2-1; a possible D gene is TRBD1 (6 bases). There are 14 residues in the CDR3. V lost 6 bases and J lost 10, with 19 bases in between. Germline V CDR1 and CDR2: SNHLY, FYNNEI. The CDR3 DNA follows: TGTGCCAGCAGACAGGACTGGGCCAGGGGAGAGCAGTTCTTC. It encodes CASRQDWARGEQFF. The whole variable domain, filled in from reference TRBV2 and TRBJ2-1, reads EPEVTQTPSHQVTQMGQEVILRCVPISNHLYFYWYRQILGQKVEFLVSFYNNEISEKSEIFDDQFSVERPDGSNFTLKIRSTKLEDSAMYFCASRQDWARGEQFFGPGTRLTVL.

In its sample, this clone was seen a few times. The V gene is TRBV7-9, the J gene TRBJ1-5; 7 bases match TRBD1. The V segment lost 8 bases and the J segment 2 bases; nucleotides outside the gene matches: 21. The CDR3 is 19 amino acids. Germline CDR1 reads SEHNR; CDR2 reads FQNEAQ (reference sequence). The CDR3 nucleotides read TGTGCCAGCTTTAGAGTTCCGGGACAGAAATCAAAGGGCAATCAGCCCCAGCATTTT. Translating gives CASFRVPGQKSKGNQPQHF. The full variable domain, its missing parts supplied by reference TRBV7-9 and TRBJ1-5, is DTGVSQNPRHKITKRGQNVTFRCDPISEHNRLYWYRQTLGQGPEFLTYFQNEAQLEKSRLLSDRFSAERPKGSFSTLEIQRTEQGDSAMYLCASFRVPGQKSKGNQPQHFGDGTRLSIL.

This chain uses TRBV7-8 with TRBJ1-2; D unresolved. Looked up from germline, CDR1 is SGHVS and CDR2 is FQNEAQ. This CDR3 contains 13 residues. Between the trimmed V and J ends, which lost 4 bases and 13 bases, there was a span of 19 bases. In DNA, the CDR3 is TGTGCCAGCAGCTCTTTTATTAATGCGGAGCGCACCTTC. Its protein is CASSSFINAERTF.

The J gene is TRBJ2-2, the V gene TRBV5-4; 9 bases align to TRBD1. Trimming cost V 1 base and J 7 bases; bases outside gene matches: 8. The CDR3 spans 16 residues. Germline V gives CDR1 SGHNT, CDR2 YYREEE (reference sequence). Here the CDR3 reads CASSLIGQGIGGELFF. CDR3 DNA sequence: TGTGCCAGCAGCTTGATAGGACAGGGGATCGGCGGGGAGCTGTTTTTT.

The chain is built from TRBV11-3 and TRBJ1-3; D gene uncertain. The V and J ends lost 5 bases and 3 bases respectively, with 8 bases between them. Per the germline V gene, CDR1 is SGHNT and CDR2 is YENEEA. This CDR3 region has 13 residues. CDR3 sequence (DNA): TGTGCCAGCAGCGTATCTCGTGGAAACACCATATATTTT. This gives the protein CASSVSRGNTIYF. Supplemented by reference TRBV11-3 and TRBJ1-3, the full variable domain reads EAGVVQSPRYKIIEKKQPVAFWCNPISGHNTLYWYLQNLGQGPELLIRYENEEAVDDSQLPKDRFSAERLKGVDSTLKIQPAELGDSAVYLCASSVSRGNTIYFGEGSWLTVV.

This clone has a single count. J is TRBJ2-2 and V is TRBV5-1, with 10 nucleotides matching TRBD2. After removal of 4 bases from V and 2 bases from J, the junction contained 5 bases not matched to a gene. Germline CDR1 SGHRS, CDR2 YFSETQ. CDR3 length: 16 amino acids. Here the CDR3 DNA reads TGCGCCAGCAGCATAACTAGCGGGGCCAACACCGGGGAGCTGTTTTTT. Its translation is CASSITSGANTGELFF.

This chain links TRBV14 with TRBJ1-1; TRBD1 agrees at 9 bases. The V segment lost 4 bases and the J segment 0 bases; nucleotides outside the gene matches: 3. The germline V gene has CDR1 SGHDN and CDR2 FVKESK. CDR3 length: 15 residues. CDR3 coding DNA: TGTGCCAGCAGCCTCGGACAGGGGATGAACACTGAAGCTTTCTTT. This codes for CASSLGQGMNTEAFF.

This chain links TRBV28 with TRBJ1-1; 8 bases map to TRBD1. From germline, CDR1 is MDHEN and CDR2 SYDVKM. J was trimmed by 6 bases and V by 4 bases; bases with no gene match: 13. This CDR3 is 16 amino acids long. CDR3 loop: CASSSYFGQGDPEAFF. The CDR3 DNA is TGTGCCAGCAGTTCCTATTTCGGACAGGGAGATCCTGAAGCTTTCTTT.

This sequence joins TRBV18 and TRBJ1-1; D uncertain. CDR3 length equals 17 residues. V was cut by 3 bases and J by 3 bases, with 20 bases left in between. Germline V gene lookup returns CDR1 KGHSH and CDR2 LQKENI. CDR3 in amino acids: CASSPMRFWSSDTEAFF. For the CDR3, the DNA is TGTGCCAGCTCACCTATGAGATTTTGGTCGTCGGACACTGAAGCTTTCTTT.

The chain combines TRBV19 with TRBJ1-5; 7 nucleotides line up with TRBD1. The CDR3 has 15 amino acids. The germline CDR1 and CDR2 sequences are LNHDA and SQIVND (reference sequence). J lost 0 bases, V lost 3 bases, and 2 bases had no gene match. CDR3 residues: CASSMDRYSNQPQHF. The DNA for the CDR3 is TGTGCCAGTAGTATGGACAGGTATAGCAATCAGCCCCAGCATTTT. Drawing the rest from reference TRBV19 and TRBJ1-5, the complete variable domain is DGGITQSPKYLFRKEGQNVTLSCEQNLNHDAMYWYRQDPGQGLRLIYYSQIVNDFQKGDIAEGYSVSREKKESFPLTVTSAQKNPTAFYLCASSMDRYSNQPQHFGDGTRLSIL.

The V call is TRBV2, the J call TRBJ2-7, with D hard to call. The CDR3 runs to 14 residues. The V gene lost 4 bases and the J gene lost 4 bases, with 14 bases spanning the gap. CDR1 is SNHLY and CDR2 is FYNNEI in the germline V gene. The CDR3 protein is CASSVRIASYEQYF. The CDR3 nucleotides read TGTGCCAGCAGTGTGCGGATCGCCTCTTACGAGCAGTACTTC.

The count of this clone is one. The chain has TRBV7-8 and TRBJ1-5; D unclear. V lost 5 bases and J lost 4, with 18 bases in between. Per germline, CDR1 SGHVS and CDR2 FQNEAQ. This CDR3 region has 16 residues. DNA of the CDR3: TGTGCCAGCAGCCCCACCCCGTACAGAGATAATCAGCCCCAGCATTTT. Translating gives CASSPTPYRDNQPQHF.

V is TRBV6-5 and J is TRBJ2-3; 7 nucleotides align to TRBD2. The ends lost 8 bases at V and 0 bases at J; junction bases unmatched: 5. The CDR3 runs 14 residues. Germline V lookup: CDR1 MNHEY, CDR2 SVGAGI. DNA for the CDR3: TGTGCCAGCTCCGGGGGGTGGAGCACAGATACGCAGTATTTT. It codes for CASSGGWSTDTQYF.

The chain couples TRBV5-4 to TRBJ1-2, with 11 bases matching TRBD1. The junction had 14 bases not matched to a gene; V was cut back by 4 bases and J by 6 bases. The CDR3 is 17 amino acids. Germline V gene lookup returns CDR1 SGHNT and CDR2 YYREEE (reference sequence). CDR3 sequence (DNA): TGTGCCAGCAGCCACGCCCGGGACAGGGGGGACGCGGATGGCTACACCTTC. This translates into CASSHARDRGDADGYTF.

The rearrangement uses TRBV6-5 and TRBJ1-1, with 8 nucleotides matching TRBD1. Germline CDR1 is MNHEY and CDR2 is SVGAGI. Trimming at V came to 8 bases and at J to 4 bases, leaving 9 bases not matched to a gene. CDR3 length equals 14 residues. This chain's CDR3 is CASLRQGWGTEAFF. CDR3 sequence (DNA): TGTGCCAGCCTTCGACAGGGGTGGGGCACTGAAGCTTTCTTT.

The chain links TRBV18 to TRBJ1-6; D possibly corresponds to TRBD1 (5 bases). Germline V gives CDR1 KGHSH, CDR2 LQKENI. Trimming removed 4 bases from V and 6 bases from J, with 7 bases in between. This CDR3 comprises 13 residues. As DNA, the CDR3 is TGTGCCAGCTCACGACAGCCTAATTCACCCCTCCACTTT. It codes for CASSRQPNSPLHF.

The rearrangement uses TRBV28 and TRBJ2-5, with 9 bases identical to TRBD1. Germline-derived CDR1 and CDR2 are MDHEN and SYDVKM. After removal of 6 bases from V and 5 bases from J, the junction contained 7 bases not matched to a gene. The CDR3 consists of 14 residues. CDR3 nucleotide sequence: TGTGCCAGCAGAAAAAACAGGGGGCGCGAGACCCAGTACTTC. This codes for CASRKNRGRETQYF.

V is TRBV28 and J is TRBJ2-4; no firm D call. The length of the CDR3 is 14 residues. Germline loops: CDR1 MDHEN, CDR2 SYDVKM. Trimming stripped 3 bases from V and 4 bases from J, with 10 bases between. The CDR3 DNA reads TGTGCCAGCAGTTTGAGGCCAGTTAAAAACATTCAGTACTTC. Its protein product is CASSLRPVKNIQYF.

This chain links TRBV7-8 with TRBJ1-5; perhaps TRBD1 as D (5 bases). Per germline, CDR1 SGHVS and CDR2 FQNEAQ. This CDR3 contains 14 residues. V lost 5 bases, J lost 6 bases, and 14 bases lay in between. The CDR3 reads CASSPAGGSQPQHF. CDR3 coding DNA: TGTGCCAGCAGCCCCGCCGGGGGGAGTCAGCCCCAGCATTTT.

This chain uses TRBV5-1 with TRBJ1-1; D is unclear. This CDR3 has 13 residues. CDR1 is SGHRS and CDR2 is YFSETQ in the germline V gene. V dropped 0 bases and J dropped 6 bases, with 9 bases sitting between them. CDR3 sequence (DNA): TGCGCCAGCAGCTTGGTTTCCGGGTCTGAAGCTTTCTTT. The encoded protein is CASSLVSGSEAFF.